This T cell receptor (beta chain) is drawn from a study of response to subunit inactivated influenza vaccine. Study findings and constraints: Authors suggested seasonal influenza vaccinations each recruit few new T cells.

A remark on this clonotype: Antigen: not known.

CDR3 length: 14 residues. V lost 0 bases and J lost 8; bases outside the gene matches: 4. Per the germline V gene, CDR1 is SGDLS and CDR2 is YYNGEE. TCRdb independently ran MiXCR on the RT-PCR reads; one entry per CDR3 protein. Of 530,000 or so distinct CDR3 sequences listed, 14% were seen once; the top ten hold over 8.5%. This clonotype was obtained from a man in his fifties who received an inactivated influenza vaccine. The chain couples TRBV9 to TRBJ2-1, with 8 bases identical to TRBD2. The sequenced sample was PBMCs from blood, obtained about 13 days after vaccination. The CDR3 loop reads CASSVAGGVHEQFF. The CDR3 DNA reads as TGTGCCAGCAGCGTAGCGGGAGGGGTCCATGAGCAGTTCTTC.